This TCR beta chain was recovered during a study of T cells in Graves' hyperthyroidism and ophthalmopathy. Patients aged 18 to 65 had newly diagnosed hyperthyroidism lasting under 2 months. Researchers barred patients who had uncontrolled infection, other autoimmune disease, pregnancy or lactation. From germline, CDR1 is MNHEY and CDR2 SVGAGI. Trimming took 4 bases from V and 3 from J; bases not matched to a gene: 2. The CDR3 contains 13 residues. It was RNA transcripts that yielded the amplified TCR beta CDR3 regions. HTBI primers drove first-round RT-PCR of the TCR CDR3. TCRdb redid the calling of the multiplex PCR reads with MiXCR, one entry per CDR3 protein. Of 360,000 or so distinct CDR3 sequences listed, approximately 19% are singletons. This clonotype was counted many times.

V usage is TRBV6-5 and J usage is TRBJ2-5; 7 nucleotides line up with TRBD1. Material: blood. This clonotype was sampled from a young woman with Graves' hyperthyroidism. Here the CDR3 reads CASSSGTEETQYF. DNA of the CDR3: TGTGCCAGCAGTTCCGGGACAGAAGAGACCCAGTACTTC.